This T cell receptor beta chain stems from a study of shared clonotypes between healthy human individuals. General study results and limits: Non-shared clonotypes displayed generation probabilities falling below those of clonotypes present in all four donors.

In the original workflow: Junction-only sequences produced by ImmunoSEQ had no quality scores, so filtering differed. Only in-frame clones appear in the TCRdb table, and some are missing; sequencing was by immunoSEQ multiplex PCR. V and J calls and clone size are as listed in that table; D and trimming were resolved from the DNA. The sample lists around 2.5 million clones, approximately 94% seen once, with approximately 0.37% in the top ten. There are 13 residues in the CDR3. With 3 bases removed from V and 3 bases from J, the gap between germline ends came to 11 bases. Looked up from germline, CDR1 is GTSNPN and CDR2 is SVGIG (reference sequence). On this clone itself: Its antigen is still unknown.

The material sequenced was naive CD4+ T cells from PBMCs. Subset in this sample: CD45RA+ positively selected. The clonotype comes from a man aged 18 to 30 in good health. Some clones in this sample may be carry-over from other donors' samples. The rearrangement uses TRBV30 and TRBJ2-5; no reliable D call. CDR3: CAWSPGTEETQYF. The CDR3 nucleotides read TGTGCCTGGAGCCCGGGTACCGAAGAGACCCAGTACTTC.